This T cell receptor (beta chain) was captured by sequencing in a study of shared clonotypes between healthy human individuals. Whole-study results and caveats: Larger estimated richness was generally recorded for naive subsets relative to memory subsets. Blood was the only sampled material, and tissue repertoires likely differ.

This CDR3 is 15 amino acids long. Trimming cost V 5 bases and J 5 bases; bases outside gene matches: 9. Germline-derived CDR1 and CDR2 are MDHEN and SYDVKM. In regard to this clone: Its matching antigen is unknown.

Deep level was the assay's run setting. Some clones are missing from TCRdb's copy, which holds only in-frame ones; the method was immunoSEQ multiplex PCR. The table records roughly 220,000 clones, under 80% of them present only once. Sequenced sample: memory CD4+ T cells sorted from blood. Indicated subset: CD45RA-negative fraction. The TCR comes from a man aged 25-45 years in good health. The chain joins TRBV28 to TRBJ1-2; 9 positions match TRBD1. CDR3 sequence reads: CASSLGQGRWYGYTF. In nucleotides, the CDR3 is TGTGCCAGCAGTCTGGGACAGGGTAGGTGGTATGGCTACACCTTC.